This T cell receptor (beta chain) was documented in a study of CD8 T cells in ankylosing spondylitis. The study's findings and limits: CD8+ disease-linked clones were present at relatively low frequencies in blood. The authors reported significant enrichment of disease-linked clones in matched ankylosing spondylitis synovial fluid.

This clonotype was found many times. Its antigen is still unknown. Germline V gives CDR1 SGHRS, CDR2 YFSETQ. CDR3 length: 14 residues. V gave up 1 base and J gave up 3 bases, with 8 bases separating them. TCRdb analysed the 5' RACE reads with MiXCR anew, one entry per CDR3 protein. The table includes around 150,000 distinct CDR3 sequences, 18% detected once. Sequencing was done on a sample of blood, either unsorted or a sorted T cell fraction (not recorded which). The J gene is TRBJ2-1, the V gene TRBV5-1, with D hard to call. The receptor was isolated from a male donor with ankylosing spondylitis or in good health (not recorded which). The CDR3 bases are TGCGCCAGCAGCTTGTACGACCTCTACAATGAGCAGTTCTTC. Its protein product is CASSLYDLYNEQFF.